This T cell receptor beta chain was identified in a study of shared clonotypes between healthy human individuals. Naive CD8 populations comprised CD45RO-negative cells positively selected for CCR7, excluding terminally differentiated effector memory CD45RA+ cells. Libraries were prepared by immunoSEQ multiplex PCR; TCRdb keeps only in-frame clonotypes and omits some of them. The repertoire has some 630,000 clones, around 96% of them found once; the top ten carry less than 0.13%. The CDR3 consists of 15 residues. V gave up 2 bases and J gave up 0 bases, with 9 bases separating them. Germline V lookup: CDR1 SGHDT, CDR2 YYEEEE.

This receptor was obtained from a woman younger than 45 in good health. Material for sequencing was naive CD8+ T cells sorted from blood. The chain joins TRBV5-6 to TRBJ2-1; no firm D call. The CDR3 DNA is TGTGCCAGCAGCTTAAGCCCCAGCTCCTACAATGAGCAGTTCTTC. Amino acid sequence: CASSLSPSSYNEQFF.